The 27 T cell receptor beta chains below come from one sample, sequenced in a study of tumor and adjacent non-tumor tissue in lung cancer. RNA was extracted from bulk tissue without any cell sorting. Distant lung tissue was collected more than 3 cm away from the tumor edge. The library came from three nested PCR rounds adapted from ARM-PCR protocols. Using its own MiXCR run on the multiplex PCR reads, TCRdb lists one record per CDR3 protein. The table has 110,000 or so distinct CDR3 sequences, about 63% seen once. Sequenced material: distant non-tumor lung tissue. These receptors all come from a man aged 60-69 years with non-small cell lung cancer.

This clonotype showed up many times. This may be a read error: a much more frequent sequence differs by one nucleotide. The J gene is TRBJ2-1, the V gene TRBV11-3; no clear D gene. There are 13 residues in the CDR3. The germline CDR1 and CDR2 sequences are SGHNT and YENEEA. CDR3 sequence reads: CAGSLGIHNEQFF. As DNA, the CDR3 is TGTGCCGGCAGCTTAGGGATCCACAATGAGCAGTTCTTC.

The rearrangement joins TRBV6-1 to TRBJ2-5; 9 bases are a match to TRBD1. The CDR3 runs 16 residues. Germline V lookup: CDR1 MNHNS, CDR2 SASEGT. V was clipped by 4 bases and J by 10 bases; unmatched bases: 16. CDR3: CASSGESGTGREDQYF. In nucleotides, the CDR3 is TGTGCCAGCAGTGGCGAGTCAGGGACAGGGAGGGAGGACCAGTACTTC.

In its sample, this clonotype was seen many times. CDR3 in DNA: TGCGCCAGCAGCCAAGAAGTTTCCGGACTAGCGGGGACCTACGAGCAGTACTTC. It is translated as CASSQEVSGLAGTYEQYF. The chain links TRBV4-1 to TRBJ2-7, with 12 bases identical to TRBD2. Trimming took 0 bases from V and 2 from J; bases not matched to a gene: 8. Germline CDR1 and CDR2: MGHRA and YSYEKL. This CDR3 contains 18 residues.

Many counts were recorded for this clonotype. CDR3 in DNA: TGTGCCAGCAGCCCCGGGATTGGGATTCAAGAGACCCAGTACTTC. Its translation is CASSPGIGIQETQYF. The rearrangement joins TRBV5-6 to TRBJ2-5; TRBD2 might be the D (5 bases). V was clipped by 4 bases and J by 2 bases, with 15 bases between them. The CDR3 contains 15 residues. Germline V lookup: CDR1 SGHDT, CDR2 YYEEEE.

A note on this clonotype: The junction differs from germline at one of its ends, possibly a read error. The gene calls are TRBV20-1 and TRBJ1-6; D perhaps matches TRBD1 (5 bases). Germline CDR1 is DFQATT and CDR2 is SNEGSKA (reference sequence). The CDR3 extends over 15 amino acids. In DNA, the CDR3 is TGCAGTGCTAGGACACGGGGACCTGTCAATTCATCCCTCCACTTT. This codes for CSARTRGPVNSSLHF.

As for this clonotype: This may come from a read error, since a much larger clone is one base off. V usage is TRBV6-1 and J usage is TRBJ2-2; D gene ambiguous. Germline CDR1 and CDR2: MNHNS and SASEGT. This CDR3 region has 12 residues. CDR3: CSSSEVSPELFF. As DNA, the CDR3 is TGTTCCAGCAGTGAAGTTAGTCCTGAGCTGTTTTTT.

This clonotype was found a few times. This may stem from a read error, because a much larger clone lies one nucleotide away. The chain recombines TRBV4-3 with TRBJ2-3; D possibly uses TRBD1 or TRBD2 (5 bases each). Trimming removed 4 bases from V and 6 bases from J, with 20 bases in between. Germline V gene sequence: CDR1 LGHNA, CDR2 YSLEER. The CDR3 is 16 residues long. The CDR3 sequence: CASSPYVGDPHDTQYF. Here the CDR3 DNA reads TGCGCCAGCAGCCCCTATGTGGGGGACCCACACGATACGCAGTATTTT.

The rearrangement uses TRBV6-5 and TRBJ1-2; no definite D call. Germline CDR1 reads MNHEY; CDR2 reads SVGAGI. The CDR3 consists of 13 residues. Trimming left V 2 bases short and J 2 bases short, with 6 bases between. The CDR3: CASSYRRNYGYTF. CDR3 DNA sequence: TGTGCCAGCAGTTACAGGAGGAACTATGGCTACACCTTC.

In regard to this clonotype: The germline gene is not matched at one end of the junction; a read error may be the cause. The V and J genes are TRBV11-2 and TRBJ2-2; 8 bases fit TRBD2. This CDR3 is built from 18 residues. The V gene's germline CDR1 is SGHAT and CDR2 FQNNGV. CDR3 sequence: CASCSGLEGATNIGELFF. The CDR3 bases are TGTGCCAGCTGCTCGGGACTAGAGGGAGCGACGAACATCGGGGAGCTGTTTTTT.

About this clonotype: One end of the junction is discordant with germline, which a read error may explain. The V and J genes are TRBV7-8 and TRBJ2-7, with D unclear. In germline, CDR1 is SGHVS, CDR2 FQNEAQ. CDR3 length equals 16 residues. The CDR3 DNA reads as TGTGTCAGCAGCCTAGGCCCCGACCTCGCTAACTACGAGCAGTACTTC. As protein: CVSSLGPDLANYEQYF.

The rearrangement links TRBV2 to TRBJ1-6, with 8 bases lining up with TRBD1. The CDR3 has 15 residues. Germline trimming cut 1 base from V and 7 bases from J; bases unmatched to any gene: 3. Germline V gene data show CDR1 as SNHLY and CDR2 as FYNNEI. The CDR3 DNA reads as TGTGCCAGCAGTGAAGACCGACAGGGGAATTCACCCCTCCACTTT. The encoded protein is CASSEDRQGNSPLHF.

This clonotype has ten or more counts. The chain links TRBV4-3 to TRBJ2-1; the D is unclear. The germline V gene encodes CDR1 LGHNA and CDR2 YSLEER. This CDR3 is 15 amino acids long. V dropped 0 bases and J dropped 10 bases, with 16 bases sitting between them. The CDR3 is CASSQDWPGNGEQFF. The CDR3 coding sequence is TGCGCCAGCAGCCAAGATTGGCCTGGAAATGGAGAGCAGTTCTTC.

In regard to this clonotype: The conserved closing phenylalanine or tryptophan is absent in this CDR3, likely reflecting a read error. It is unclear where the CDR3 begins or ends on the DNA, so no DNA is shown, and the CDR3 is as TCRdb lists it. CDR3 residues: CSVERGQGIETRYL. The rearrangement links TRBV29-1 to TRBJ2-5; the listed D gene, TRBD1, was not tested against the DNA. Germline-derived CDR1 and CDR2 are SQVTM and ANQGSEA. Including both end residues, the CDR3 is 14 amino acids long.

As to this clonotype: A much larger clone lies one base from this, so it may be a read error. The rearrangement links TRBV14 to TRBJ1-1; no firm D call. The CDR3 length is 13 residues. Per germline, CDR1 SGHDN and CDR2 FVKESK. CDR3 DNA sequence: TGTGCCAGCAACCAAGGCCTCAACACTGAAGCTTTCTTT. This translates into CASNQGLNTEAFF.

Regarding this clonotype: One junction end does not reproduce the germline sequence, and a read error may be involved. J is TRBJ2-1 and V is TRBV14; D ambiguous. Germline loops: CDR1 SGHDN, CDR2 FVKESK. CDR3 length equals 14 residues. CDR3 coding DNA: TGTGTCAGCAGCTATAGTCAAGCCTACAATGAGCGGTTCTTC. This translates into CVSSYSQAYNERFF.

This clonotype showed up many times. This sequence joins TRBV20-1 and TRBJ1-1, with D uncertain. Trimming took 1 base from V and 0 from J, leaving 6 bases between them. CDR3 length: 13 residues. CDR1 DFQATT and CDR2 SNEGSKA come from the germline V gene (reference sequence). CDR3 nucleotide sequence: TGCAGTGCTAGAGGGGAGGTGAACACTGAAGCTTTCTTT. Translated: CSARGEVNTEAFF.

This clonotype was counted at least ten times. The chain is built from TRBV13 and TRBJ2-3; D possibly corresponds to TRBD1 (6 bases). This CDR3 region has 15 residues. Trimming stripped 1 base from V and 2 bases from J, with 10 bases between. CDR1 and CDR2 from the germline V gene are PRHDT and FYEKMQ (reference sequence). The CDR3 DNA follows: TGTGCCAGCAGCTTAGCGGACAGTTCCACAGATACGCAGTATTTT. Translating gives CASSLADSSTDTQYF.

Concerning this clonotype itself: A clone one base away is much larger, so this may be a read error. CDR3 nucleotides: TGTGCCAGCAGCTCGTGGGGGACAGGGGGCCTTAATTCACCCTCCCACTTT. Protein: CASSSWGTGGLNSPSHF. The gene calls are TRBV11-2 and TRBJ1-6; the match to TRBD1 covers 12 bases. Germline CDR1 reads SGHAT; CDR2 reads FQNNGV. This CDR3 is 17 amino acids long. V lost 4 bases and J lost 18; bases outside the gene matches: 19.

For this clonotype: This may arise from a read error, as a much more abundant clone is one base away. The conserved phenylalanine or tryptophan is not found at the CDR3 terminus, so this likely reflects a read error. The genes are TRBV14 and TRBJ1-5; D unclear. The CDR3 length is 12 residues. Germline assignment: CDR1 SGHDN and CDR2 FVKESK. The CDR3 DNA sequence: TGTGCCTGCAGCCAAGGGTTTCAGCCCCAGCATCTT. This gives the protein CACSQGFQPQHL.

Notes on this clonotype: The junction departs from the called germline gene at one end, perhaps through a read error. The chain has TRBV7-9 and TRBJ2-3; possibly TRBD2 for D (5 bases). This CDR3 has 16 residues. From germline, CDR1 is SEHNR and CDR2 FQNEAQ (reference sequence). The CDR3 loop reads CASSLGGLLGTDMQYF. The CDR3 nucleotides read TGTGCCAGCAGCTTAGGAGGACTCTTAGGCACAGATATGCAGTATTTT.

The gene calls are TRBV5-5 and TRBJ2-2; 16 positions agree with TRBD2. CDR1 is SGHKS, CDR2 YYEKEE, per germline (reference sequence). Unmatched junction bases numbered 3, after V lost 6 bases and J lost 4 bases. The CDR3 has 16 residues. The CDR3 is CASMGLAGGPTGELFF. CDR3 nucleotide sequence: TGTGCCAGCATGGGACTAGCGGGAGGGCCCACCGGGGAGCTGTTTTTT.

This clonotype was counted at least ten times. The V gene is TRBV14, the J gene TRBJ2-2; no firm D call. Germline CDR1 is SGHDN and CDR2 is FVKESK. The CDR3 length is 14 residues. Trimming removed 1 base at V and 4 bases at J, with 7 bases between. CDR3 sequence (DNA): TGTGCCAGCAGCCAAGCCATTCTCACCGGGGAGCTGTTTTTT. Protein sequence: CASSQAILTGELFF.

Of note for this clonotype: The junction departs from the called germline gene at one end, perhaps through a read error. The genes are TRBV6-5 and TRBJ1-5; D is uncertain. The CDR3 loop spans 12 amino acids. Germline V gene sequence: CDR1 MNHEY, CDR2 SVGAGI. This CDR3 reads CASSSVNQPQQF. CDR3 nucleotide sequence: TGTGCCAGCAGTTCCGTAAATCAGCCTCAGCAATTT.

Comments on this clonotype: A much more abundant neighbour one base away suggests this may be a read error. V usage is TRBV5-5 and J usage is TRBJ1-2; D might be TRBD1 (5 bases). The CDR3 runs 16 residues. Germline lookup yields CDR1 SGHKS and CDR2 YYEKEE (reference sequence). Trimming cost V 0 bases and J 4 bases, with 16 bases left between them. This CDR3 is CASSLVAGGGVYGYTF. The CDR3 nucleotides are TGTGCCAGCAGCTTGGTGGCCGGCGGGGGTGTCTATGGCTACACCTTC.

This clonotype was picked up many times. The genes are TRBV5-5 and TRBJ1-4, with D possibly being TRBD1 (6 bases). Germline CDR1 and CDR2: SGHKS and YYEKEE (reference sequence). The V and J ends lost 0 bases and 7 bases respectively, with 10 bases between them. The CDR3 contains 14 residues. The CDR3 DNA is TGTGCCAGCAGCTTGGGGGACATCTCTGAAAAACTGTTTTTT. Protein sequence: CASSLGDISEKLFF.

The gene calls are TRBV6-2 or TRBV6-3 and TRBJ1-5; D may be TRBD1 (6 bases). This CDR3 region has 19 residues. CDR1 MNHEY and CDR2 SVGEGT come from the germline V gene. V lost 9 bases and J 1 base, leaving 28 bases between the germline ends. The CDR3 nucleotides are TGTGCCAGTAATCCTCAGACGGACAGAGGGGCCGGGAGCAATCAGCCCCAGCATTTT. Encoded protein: CASNPQTDRGAGSNQPQHF.

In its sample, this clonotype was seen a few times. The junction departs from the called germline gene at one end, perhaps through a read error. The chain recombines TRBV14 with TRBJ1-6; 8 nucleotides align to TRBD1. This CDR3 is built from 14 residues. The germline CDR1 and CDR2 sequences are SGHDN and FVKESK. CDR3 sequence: CANSQNRGGSPLHF. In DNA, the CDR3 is TGTGCCAACAGCCAAAACAGGGGGGGTTCACCCCTCCACTTT.